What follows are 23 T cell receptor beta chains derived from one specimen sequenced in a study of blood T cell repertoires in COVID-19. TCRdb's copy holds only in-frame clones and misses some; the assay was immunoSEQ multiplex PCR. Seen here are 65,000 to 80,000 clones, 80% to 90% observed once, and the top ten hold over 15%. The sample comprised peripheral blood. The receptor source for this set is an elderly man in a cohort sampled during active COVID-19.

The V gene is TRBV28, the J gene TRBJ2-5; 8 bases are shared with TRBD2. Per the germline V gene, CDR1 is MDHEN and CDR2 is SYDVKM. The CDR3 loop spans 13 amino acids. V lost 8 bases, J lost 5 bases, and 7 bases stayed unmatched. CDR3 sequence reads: CASDGGADETQYF. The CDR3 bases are TGTGCCAGCGACGGGGGGGCGGATGAGACCCAGTACTTC.

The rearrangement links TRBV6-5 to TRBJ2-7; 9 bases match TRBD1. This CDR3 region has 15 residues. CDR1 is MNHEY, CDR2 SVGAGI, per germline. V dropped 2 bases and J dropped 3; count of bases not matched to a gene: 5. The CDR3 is CASSYTPTGGYEQYF. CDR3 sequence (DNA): TGTGCCAGCAGTTACACACCGACAGGGGGCTACGAGCAGTACTTC.

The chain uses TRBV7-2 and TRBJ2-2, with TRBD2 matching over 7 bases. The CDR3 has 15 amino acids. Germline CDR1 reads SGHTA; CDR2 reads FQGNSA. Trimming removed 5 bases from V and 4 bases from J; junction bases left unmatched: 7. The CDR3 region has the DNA TGTGCCAGCAGCCTCGGACTAGTGGGCACCGGGGAGCTGTTTTTT. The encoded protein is CASSLGLVGTGELFF.

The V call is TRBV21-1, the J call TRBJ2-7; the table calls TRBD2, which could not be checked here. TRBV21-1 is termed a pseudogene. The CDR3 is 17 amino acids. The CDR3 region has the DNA TGTGCCAGCAGCAAAGAAACCCCGACTAGCGGATCCTACGAGCAGTACGTC. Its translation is CASSKETPTSGSYEQYV.

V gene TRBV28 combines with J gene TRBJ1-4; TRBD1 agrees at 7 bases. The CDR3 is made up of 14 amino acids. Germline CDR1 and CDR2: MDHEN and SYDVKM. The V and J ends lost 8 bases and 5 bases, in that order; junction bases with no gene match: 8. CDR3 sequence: CASSTGQPNEKLFF. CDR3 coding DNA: TGTGCCAGCTCGACGGGACAGCCCAATGAAAAACTGTTTTTT.

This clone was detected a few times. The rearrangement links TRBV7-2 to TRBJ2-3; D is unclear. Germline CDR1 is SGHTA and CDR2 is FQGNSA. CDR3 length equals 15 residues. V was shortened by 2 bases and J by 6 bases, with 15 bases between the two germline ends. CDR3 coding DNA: TGTGCCAGCAGCTTATACCGCATCCGGGTGGATACGCAGTATTTT. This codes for CASSLYRIRVDTQYF.

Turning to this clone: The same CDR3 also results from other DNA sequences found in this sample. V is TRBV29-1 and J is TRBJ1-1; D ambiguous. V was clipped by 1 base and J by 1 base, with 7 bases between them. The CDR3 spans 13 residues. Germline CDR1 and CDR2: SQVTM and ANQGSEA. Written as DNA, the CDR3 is TGCAGCGTTGAAGGAACAGCGAACACTGAAGCTTTCTTT. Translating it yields CSVEGTANTEAFF.

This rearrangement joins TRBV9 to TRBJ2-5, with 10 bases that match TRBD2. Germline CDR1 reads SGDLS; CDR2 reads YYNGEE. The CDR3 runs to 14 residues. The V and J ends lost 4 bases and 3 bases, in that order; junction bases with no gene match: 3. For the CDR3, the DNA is TGTGCCAGCAGCCCCAGCGGGGGGGAAGAGACCCAGTACTTC. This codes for CASSPSGGEETQYF.

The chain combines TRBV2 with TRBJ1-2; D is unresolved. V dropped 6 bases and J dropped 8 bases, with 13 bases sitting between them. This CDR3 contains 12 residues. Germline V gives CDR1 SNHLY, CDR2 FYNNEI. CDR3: CASRAEVGGYTF. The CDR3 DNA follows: TGTGCCAGCAGGGCGGAGGTGGGGGGCTACACCTTC.

The CDR3 loop is CASSQGHGEETQYF. In DNA, the CDR3 is TGCGCCAGCAGCCAGGGACACGGAGAAGAGACCCAGTACTTC. The genes are TRBV4-3 and TRBJ2-5; TRBD1 might be the D (6 bases). The germline V and J ends were trimmed by 3 bases and 3 bases, with 11 bases remaining between them. Germline V gives CDR1 LGHNA, CDR2 YSLEER. The CDR3 is made up of 14 amino acids.

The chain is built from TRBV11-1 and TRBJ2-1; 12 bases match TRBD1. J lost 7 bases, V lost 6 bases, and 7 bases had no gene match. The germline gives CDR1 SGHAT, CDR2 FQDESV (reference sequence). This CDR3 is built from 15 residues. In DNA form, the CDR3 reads TGTGCCAGCAGACCCGGGACAGGGGGCAGGAATGAGCAGTTCTTC. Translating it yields CASRPGTGGRNEQFF.

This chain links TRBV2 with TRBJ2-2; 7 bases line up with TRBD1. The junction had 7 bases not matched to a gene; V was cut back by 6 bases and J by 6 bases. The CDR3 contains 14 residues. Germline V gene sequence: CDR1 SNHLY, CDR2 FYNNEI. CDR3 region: CASRYRGTAGELFF. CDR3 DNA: TGTGCCAGCAGGTACAGGGGTACGGCCGGGGAGCTGTTTTTT.

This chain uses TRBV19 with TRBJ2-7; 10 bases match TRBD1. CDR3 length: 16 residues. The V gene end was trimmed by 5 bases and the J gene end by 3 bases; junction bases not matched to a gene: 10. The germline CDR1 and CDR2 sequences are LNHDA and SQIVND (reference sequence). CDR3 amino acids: CASSPYRRTGGYEQYF. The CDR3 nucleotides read TGTGCCAGTAGTCCATATAGGCGGACAGGGGGCTACGAGCAGTACTTC.

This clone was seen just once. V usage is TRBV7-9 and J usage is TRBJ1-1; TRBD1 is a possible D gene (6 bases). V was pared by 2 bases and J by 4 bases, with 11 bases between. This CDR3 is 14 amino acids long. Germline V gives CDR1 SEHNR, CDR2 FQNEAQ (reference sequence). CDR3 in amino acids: CASSLSQGSTEAFF. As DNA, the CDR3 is TGTGCCAGCAGCTTATCCCAGGGGAGCACTGAAGCTTTCTTT.

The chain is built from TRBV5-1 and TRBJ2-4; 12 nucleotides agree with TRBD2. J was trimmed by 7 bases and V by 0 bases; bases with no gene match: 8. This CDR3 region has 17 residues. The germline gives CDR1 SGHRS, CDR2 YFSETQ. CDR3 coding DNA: TGCGCCAGCAGCTTGGCCCCATCTAGCGGGGGGGCGAACATTCAGTACTTC. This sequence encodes CASSLAPSSGGANIQYF. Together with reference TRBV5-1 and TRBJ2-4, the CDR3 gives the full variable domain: KAGVTQTPRYLIKTRGQQVTLSCSPISGHRSVSWYQQTPGQGLQFLFEYFSETQRNKGNFPGRFSGRQFSNSRSEMNVSTLELGDSALYLCASSLAPSSGGANIQYFGAGTRLSVL.

The CDR3 DNA reads as TGTGCCATCAGGGGGATGGAGACTAGTTCCTACGAGCAGTACTTC. This translates into CAIRGMETSSYEQYF. The rearrangement links TRBV10-3 to TRBJ2-7, with D possibly TRBD2 on 6 matching bases. The CDR3 is 15 amino acids. The germline gives CDR1 ENHRY, CDR2 SYGVKD. V lost 6 bases and J lost 1, with 16 bases in between.

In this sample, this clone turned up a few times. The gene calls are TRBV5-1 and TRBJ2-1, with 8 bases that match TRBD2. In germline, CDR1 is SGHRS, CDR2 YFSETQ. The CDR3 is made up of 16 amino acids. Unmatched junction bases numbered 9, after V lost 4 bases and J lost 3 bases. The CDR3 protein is CASSKSTSEIYNEQFF. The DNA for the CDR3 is TGCGCCAGCAGCAAATCGACTAGCGAAATCTACAATGAGCAGTTCTTC.

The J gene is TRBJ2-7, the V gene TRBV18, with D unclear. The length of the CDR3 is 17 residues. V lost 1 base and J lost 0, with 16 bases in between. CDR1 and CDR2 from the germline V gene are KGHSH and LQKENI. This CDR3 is CASSPLAVNQNSYEQYF. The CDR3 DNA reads TGTGCCAGCTCACCACTCGCGGTAAACCAGAACTCCTACGAGCAGTACTTC.

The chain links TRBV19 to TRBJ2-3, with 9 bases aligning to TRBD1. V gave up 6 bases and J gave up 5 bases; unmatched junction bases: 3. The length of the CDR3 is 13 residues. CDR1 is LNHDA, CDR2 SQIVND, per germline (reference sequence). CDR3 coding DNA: TGTGCCAGTAGGCCGGACAGGGGAGATACGCAGTATTTT. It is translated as CASRPDRGDTQYF.

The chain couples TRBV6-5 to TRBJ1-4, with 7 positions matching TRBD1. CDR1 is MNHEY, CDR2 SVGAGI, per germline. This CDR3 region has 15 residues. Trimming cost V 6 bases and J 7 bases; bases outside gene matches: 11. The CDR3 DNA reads TGTGCCAGCAGCCCCAGGGGACAGCCATTTGAAAAACTGTTTTTT. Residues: CASSPRGQPFEKLFF.

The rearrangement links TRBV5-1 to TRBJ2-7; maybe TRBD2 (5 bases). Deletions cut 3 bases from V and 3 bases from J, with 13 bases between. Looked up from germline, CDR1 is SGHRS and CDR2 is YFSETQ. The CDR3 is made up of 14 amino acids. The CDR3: CASSSSFGDYEQYF. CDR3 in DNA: TGCGCCAGCAGCTCGAGCTTCGGGGACTACGAGCAGTACTTC.

Here the CDR3 DNA reads TGTGCCACCAGCGGGGATAGCACAGATACGCAGTATTTT. This translates into CATSGDSTDTQYF. This chain links TRBV24-1 with TRBJ2-3, with D maybe TRBD2 (5 bases). V lost 7 bases, J lost 0 bases, and 7 bases lay in between. The germline CDR1 and CDR2 sequences are KGHDR and SFDVKD. CDR3 length: 13 residues.

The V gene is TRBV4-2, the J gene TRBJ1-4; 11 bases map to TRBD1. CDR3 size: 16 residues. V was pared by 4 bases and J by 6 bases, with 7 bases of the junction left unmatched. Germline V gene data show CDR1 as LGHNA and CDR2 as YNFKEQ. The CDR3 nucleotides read TGTGCCAGCAGCCGCGGACAGGGGGCCGGGGATGAAAAACTGTTTTTT. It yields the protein CASSRGQGAGDEKLFF.